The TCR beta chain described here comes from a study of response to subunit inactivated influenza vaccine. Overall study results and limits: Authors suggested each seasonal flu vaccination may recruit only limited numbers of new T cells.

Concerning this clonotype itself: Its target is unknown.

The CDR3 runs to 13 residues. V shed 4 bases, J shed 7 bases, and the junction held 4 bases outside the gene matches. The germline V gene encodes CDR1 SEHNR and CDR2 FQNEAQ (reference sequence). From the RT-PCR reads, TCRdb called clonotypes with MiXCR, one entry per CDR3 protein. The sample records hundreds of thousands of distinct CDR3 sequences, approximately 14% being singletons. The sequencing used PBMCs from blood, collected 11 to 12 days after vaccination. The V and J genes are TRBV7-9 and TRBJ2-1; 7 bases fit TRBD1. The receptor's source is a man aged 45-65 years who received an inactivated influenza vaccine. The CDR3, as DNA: TGTGCCAGCAGCTCGGGACAGTGGAATGAGCAGTTCTTC. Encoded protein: CASSSGQWNEQFF.